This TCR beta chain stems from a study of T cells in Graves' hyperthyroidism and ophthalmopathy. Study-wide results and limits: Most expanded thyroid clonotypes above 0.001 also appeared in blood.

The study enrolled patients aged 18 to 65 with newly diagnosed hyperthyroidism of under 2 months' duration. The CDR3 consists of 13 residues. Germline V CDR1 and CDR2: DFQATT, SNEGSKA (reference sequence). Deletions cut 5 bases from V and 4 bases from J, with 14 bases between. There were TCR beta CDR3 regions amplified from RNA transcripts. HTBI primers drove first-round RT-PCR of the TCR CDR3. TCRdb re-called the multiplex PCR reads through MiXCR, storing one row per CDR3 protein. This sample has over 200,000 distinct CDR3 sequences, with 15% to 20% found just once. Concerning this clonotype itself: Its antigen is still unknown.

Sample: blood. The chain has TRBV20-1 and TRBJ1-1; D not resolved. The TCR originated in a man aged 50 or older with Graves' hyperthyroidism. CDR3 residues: CSASGPASTEAFF. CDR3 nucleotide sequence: TGCAGTGCTTCTGGGCCGGCAAGCACTGAAGCTTTCTTT.